This TCR beta chain was documented in a study of blood T cells in healthy people across ages. A sample-barcoded 5' primer and a J-beta primer mix were used in a second PCR of roughly 7 to 11 cycles. TCRdb reanalysed the 5' RACE reads using MiXCR and keeps one entry per CDR3 protein. The sample lists about 930,000 distinct CDR3 sequences; 25% to 30% were seen once. As regards this clonotype: At one end, the junction sequence differs from germline, possibly due to a read error.

The length of the CDR3 is 14 residues. Germline V gene sequence: CDR1 SGHRS, CDR2 YFSETQ. These same records also appear under a second study, on T cells of mothers and their children. Per that study: The second PCR's M1S primer added sample barcodes and 2-4 random nucleotides.

Sequenced material: blood. This clonotype originated in a woman in her forties in good health. This chain links TRBV5-1 with TRBJ2-2, with D perhaps assigned TRBD1 or TRBD2 (5 bases each). CDR3 sequence: CTSRAGAASGELFF. The CDR3 DNA sequence: TGCACCAGCAGGGCCGGGGCCGCGTCTGGGGAGCTGTTTTTT.